This T cell receptor (beta chain) was recovered during a study of blood T cell repertoires in COVID-19. Study-wide background: Two negative PCRs, clearance, or symptom resolution were required of recovered Cohort 3 donors. From the United States, Italy and Spain came samples of acute and convalescent COVID-19.

V shed 5 bases and J 4 bases; nucleotides not matched to a gene: 9. The CDR3 covers 16 residues. Germline values: CDR1 SEHNR, CDR2 FQNEAQ (reference sequence). The authors' processing: Researchers report that nucleated cell counts were estimated from reference gene primer amplification. Repertoires were generated with immunoSEQ multiplex PCR, while TCRdb's copy carries only in-frame clones and drops some. V and J calls and clone size come straight from that table; D and trimming were deduced from the DNA. The repertoire consists of about 190,000 clones, with around 87% occurring once and the leading ten covering around 25%.

The TCR sequence derives from a woman between 35 and 50 years old in a cohort exposed to, infected with or recovered from COVID-19 (not recorded which). V and J are TRBV7-9 and TRBJ2-1; 9 bases line up with TRBD2. The source material was PBMCs or T cells enriched from blood (not recorded which). In DNA form, the CDR3 reads TGTGCCAGCAGCCCGCTGAGACTAGCGGTATACAATGAGCAGTTCTTC. It translates to CASSPLRLAVYNEQFF.